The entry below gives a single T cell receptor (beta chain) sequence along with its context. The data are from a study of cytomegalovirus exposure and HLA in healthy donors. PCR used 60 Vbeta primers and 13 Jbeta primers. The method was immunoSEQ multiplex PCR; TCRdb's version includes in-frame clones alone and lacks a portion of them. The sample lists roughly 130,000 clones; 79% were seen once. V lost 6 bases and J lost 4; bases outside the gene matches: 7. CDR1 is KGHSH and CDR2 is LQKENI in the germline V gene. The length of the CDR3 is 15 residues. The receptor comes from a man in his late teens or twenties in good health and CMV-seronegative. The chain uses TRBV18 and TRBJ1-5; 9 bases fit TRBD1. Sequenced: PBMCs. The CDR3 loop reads CASSPPGTGNQPQHF. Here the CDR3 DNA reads TGTGCCAGCTCCCCCCCGGGGACAGGGAATCAGCCCCAGCATTTT.